The next 10 T cell receptor beta chains were all read from a single sample in a study of T cell changes during pregnancy in multiple sclerosis. Profiling relied on immunoSEQ multiplex PCR, and the TCRdb table lists in-frame clones only, not all of them. Of approximately 45,000 clones listed, just under 95% were seen once; the top ten hold 0.55% to 0.85%. This sample comprised CD4+ T cells from peripheral blood mononuclear cells, obtained in the first trimester of pregnancy. Every receptor here comes from a female donor with multiple sclerosis, enrolled in a pregnancy study.

The chain joins TRBV7-2 to TRBJ2-2; 12 bases match TRBD2. The CDR3 length is 15 residues. Per germline, CDR1 SGHTA and CDR2 FQGNSA. V lost 6 bases, J lost 5 bases, and 4 bases stayed unmatched. CDR3 in amino acids: CASRPGTSGTGELFF. CDR3 in DNA: TGTGCCAGCAGACCAGGGACTAGCGGGACCGGGGAGCTGTTTTTT.

The J gene is TRBJ1-2, the V gene TRBV7-2, with 7 bases aligning to TRBD1. Germline V gene lookup returns CDR1 SGHTA and CDR2 FQGNSA. This CDR3 has 14 amino acids. The V segment lost 4 bases and the J segment 4 bases; nucleotides outside the gene matches: 6. DNA for the CDR3: TGTGCCAGCAGCTGGGGGACAGCCCCCTATGGCTACACCTTC. Protein: CASSWGTAPYGYTF. Supplemented by reference TRBV7-2 and TRBJ1-2, the full variable domain reads GAGVSQSPSNKVTEKGKDVELRCDPISGHTALYWYRQSLGQGLEFLIYFQGNSAPDKSGLPSDRFSAERTGGSVSTLTIQRTQQEDSAVYLCASSWGTAPYGYTFGSGTRLTVV.

J is TRBJ2-1 and V is TRBV5-1; 7 bases fit TRBD2. The CDR3 length is 14 residues. V was pared by 5 bases and J by 0 bases, with 2 bases of the junction left unmatched. Looked up from germline, CDR1 is SGHRS and CDR2 is YFSETQ. CDR3 region: CASRGGSSYNEQFF. CDR3 DNA: TGCGCCAGCAGAGGCGGGAGCTCCTACAATGAGCAGTTCTTC.

The J gene is TRBJ2-3, the V gene TRBV5-4; 13 nucleotides align to TRBD2. In germline, CDR1 is SGHNT, CDR2 YYREEE (reference sequence). V dropped 4 bases and J dropped 6; count of bases not matched to a gene: 8. The CDR3 extends over 16 amino acids. The CDR3 region is CASSPRTSGSGDTQYF. The CDR3 DNA follows: TGTGCCAGCAGCCCGCGGACTAGCGGGAGTGGTGATACGCAGTATTTT. The full variable domain, in which reference TRBV5-4 and TRBJ2-3 provide the parts outside the CDR3, is ETGVTQSPTHLIKTRGQQVTLRCSSQSGHNTVSWYQQALGQGPQFIFQYYREEENGRGNFPPRFSGLQFPNYSSELNVNALELDDSALYLCASSPRTSGSGDTQYFGPGTRLTVL.

This clone is a singleton in its sample. The CDR3 here is CASSTQGNTEAFF. The DNA for the CDR3 is TGTGCCAGTAGTACACAGGGAAACACTGAAGCTTTCTTT. The chain combines TRBV19 with TRBJ1-1; tentative D call: TRBD1 (6 bases). Germline assignment: CDR1 LNHDA and CDR2 SQIVND (reference sequence). Trimming stripped 4 bases from V and 2 bases from J, with 8 bases between. The CDR3 sequence is 13 residues long.

The chain joins TRBV6-1 to TRBJ2-7, with 10 nucleotides matching TRBD1. Unmatched junction bases numbered 8, after V lost 10 bases and J lost 8 bases. Germline loops: CDR1 MNHNS, CDR2 SASEGT. This CDR3 is 12 amino acids long. The CDR3 sequence is CATQGGQGKQYF. CDR3 DNA sequence: TGTGCCACACAGGGGGGACAGGGGAAGCAGTACTTC.

The V and J genes are TRBV10-3 and TRBJ2-1, with 7 bases aligning to TRBD1. The trim removed 0 bases at V and 0 bases at J, leaving 5 bases unmatched. The length of the CDR3 is 17 residues. CDR1 is ENHRY and CDR2 is SYGVKD in the germline V gene. In DNA form, the CDR3 reads TGTGCCATCAGTGAGTCCATACACAGGGGCTCCTACAATGAGCAGTTCTTC. Its translation: CAISESIHRGSYNEQFF.

The V gene is TRBV28, the J gene TRBJ1-4; D is undetermined. The CDR3 consists of 14 residues. V dropped 7 bases and J dropped 6 bases, with 15 bases sitting between them. Germline assignment: CDR1 MDHEN and CDR2 SYDVKM. In nucleotides, the CDR3 is TGTGCCAGCATCGAGGGTAATGGGTATGAAAAACTGTTTTTT. Protein sequence: CASIEGNGYEKLFF. The whole variable domain, filled in from reference TRBV28 and TRBJ1-4, reads DVKVTQSSRYLVKRTGEKVFLECVQDMDHENMFWYRQDPGLGLRLIYFSYDVKMKEKGDIPEGYSVSREKKERFSLILESASTNQTSMYLCASIEGNGYEKLFFGSGTQLSVL.

As DNA, the CDR3 is TGTGCCAGCAGACTCCCCGGACAGCGCACCGGGGAGCTGTTTTTT. It specifies CASRLPGQRTGELFF. The rearrangement uses TRBV6-5 and TRBJ2-2, with a possible D match to TRBD1 (6 bases). The CDR3 is 15 residues long. CDR1 is MNHEY and CDR2 is SVGAGI in the germline V gene. V was clipped by 6 bases and J by 4 bases, with 15 bases between them.

This clone has a handful of counts. The chain has TRBV6-6 and TRBJ1-1; 8 bases fit TRBD1. The CDR3 has 13 residues. Germline CDR1 is MNHNY and CDR2 is SVGAGI (reference sequence). V was clipped by 8 bases and J by 1 base; unmatched bases: 3. CDR3 residues: CASSDRGNTEAFF. In DNA, the CDR3 is TGTGCCAGCTCCGACAGGGGGAACACTGAAGCTTTCTTT.